This T cell receptor beta chain derives from a study of blood T cell repertoires in COVID-19. The assay was immunoSEQ multiplex PCR, and TCRdb's table has in-frame clones only and misses some. The sample lists 190,000 or so clones, about 86% occurring once. V lost 5 bases and J lost 4, with 17 bases in between. The CDR3 covers 15 residues. From germline, CDR1 is LNHNV and CDR2 YYDKDF (reference sequence). The sequence derives from a man between 45 and 60 years old with active or convalescent COVID-19. Sequencing input: peripheral blood. The chain employs TRBV15 and TRBJ1-2, with a possible D match to TRBD1 (5 bases). In DNA form, the CDR3 reads TGTGCCACCAGCCTTGAGGACACGGCGGTCTATGGCTACACCTTC. Translated: CATSLEDTAVYGYTF. The full variable domain, rest sourced from reference TRBV15 and TRBJ1-2, is DAMVIQNPRYQVTQFGKPVTLSCSQTLNHNVMYWYQQKSSQAPKLLFHYYDKDFNNEADTPDNFQSRRPNTSFCFLDIRSPGLGDTAMYLCATSLEDTAVYGYTFGSGTRLTVV.